A selection of T cell receptor beta chains follows, all from one sample in a study of OX40 agonist ivuxolimab in advanced cancers. The assay was immunoSEQ multiplex PCR, and TCRdb's table has in-frame clones only and misses some. The sample has fewer than 75,000 clones; around 84% are singletons. The sample was CD4+ or CD8+ T cells sorted from blood, taken in a trial of the OX40 agonist ivuxolimab. The receptors originated from an adult with an advanced solid tumor such as melanoma, head and neck, liver or kidney cancer. Both conserved end residues are part of each CDR3. D genes are given only for firm matches. Expanded clones get a size class; other rows say once, few or many, or leave the size out.

j_call cdr3_length d_call clone_size v_call cdr3_nt cdr3_aa
TRBJ1-1 17 TRBD1 . TRBV11-1 TGTGCCAGCAGTCTTTATGGGCCAGGGGGCAGGAACACTGAAGCTTTCTTT CASSLYGPGGRNTEAFF
TRBJ2-1 12 . . TRBV2 TGTGCCAGCAGTGATGTAGGCAATGAGCAGTTCTTC CASSDVGNEQFF
TRBJ2-7 14 TRBD2 . TRBV6-5 TGTGCCAGCAGTTACCGGGAGGGCCGGTACGAGCAGTACTTC CASSYREGRYEQYF
TRBJ2-1 16 . . TRBV11-2 TGTGCCAGCAGCTTAGGGGCGGGGAGCTCCTACAATGAGCAGTTCTTC CASSLGAGSSYNEQFF
TRBJ1-6 13 TRBD1 few TRBV7-2 TGTGCCAGCAAGGGACAGGGATTTTCACCCCTCCACTTT CASKGQGFSPLHF
TRBJ1-4 15 . . TRBV5-1 TGCGCCAGCAGCTTGGGGGCGGGGGATGCTGAAAAACTGTTTTTT CASSLGAGDAEKLFF
TRBJ2-7 15 TRBD2 once TRBV4-3 TGCGCCAGCAGCCAAGGACTAGCGGCTACCTACGAGCAGTACTTC CASSQGLAATYEQYF
TRBJ2-3 17 TRBD2 . TRBV11-2 TGTGCCAGCAGCTTAGAGCTAGGACTAGCGGGAGAACATACGCAGTATTTT CASSLELGLAGEHTQYF
TRBJ1-5 16 . . TRBV5-6 TGTGCCAGCAGCTCGGACGGAGGATATAGCAATCAGCCCCAGCATTTT CASSSDGGYSNQPQHF
TRBJ2-7 14 TRBD2 . TRBV28 TGTGCCGGCAGTTTAGCGGGAGATATCGACGAGCAGTACTTC CAGSLAGDIDEQYF
TRBJ2-2 16 . . TRBV18 TGTGCCAGCTCACCTCAGGGTCTCGGAAACACCGGGGAGCTGTTTTTT CASSPQGLGNTGELFF
TRBJ2-3 16 TRBD2 . TRBV30 TGTGCCTGGAGGTCTGGGCGGGAGGGGAGCACAGATACGCAGTATTTT CAWRSGREGSTDTQYF
TRBJ2-1 11 . . TRBV20-1 TGCAGTGCTAGAAGGGCAGATGAGCAGTTCTTC CSARRADEQFF
TRBJ1-6 15 TRBD1 . TRBV7-2 TGTGCCAGCAGCGAAATTGACAGGGGGAATTCACCCCTCCACTTT CASSEIDRGNSPLHF
TRBJ1-2 14 . . TRBV19 TGTGCCAGTAGTAGGGGGATCGCTAACTATGGCTACACCTTC CASSRGIANYGYTF
TRBJ2-5 14 . . TRBV2 TGTGCCAGCCTTGAGGCACAGGGCGGTGAGACCCAGTACTTC CASLEAQGGETQYF